This is a list of T cell receptor beta chains from one sample in a study of blood T cells in healthy people across ages. TCRdb processed the 5' RACE reads anew with MiXCR; each CDR3 protein has one entry. This sample has some 1.5 million distinct CDR3 sequences, with under 55% found just once. Input material: blood. These receptor sequences come from a woman in her late teens or twenties in good health. The CDR3 runs from the conserved cysteine through the conserved F or W. D genes are given only for firm matches. Expanded clones get a size class; other rows say once, few or many, or leave the size out.

v_gene	abundance	j_gene	d_gene	len	CDR3nt	CDR3aa
TRBV7-2	NA	TRBJ1-1	NA	12	TGTGCCAGCAGCCCAGGGGTAGCTGAAGCTTTCTTT	CASSPGVAEAFF
TRBV5-1	NA	TRBJ1-1	NA	15	TGCGCCAGCAGCCATACCGGGACACGGACGGCTGAAGCTTTCTTT	CASSHTGTRTAEAFF
TRBV4-1	many	TRBJ1-4	TRBD1	15	TGCGCCAGCAGCCCCACCGGGACAGGGTTTGAAAAACTGTTTTTT	CASSPTGTGFEKLFF
TRBV11-2	NA	TRBJ2-3	TRBD1	16	TGTGCCAGCAGGCCGGGACAGTTGACTAGCACAGATACGCAGTATTTT	CASRPGQLTSTDTQYF
TRBV25-1	NA	TRBJ2-5	NA	16	TGTGCCAGCAGTGAATATTCAACAGGCTCCGGGGAGACCCAGTACTTC	CASSEYSTGSGETQYF
TRBV19	NA	TRBJ1-6	TRBD1	15	TGTGCCAGTAGTTCGGGACAGGGGAGTAATTCACCCCTCCACTTT	CASSSGQGSNSPLHF
TRBV4-3	NA	TRBJ2-7	NA	17	TGCGCCAGCAGCCAAGATAGCCTAGCCGCAGGCTCCTACGAGCAGTACTTC	CASSQDSLAAGSYEQYF
TRBV7-2	NA	TRBJ2-2	TRBD2	16	TGTGCCAGCAGCTTAGCGAGCGGGACGGGAACCGGGGAGCTGTTTTTT	CASSLASGTGTGELFF
TRBV27	NA	TRBJ2-5	TRBD2	18	TGTGCCAGCAGTTTAAGACTAGCGGGCGCCGCTAAGGATAATGAGCAGTACTTC	CASSLRLAGAAKDNEQYF
TRBV13	NA	TRBJ2-1	TRBD1	15	TGTGCCGGCAGCCCCGGGACAGGGGTTTTCAATGAGCAGTTCTTC	CAGSPGTGVFNEQFF